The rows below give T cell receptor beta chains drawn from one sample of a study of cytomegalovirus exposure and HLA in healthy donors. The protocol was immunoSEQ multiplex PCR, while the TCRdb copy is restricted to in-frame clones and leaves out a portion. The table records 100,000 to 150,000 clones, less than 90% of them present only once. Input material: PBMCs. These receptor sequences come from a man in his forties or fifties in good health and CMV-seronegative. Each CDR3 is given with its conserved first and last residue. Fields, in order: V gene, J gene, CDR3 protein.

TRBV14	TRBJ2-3	CASSQEAAGLTDTQYF
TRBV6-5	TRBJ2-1	CASRTGTSGYNEQFF
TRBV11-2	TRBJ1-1	CASSLDRGSTEAFF
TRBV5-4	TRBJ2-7	CASSPGDSSYEQYF
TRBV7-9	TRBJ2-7	CASSLAGSYEQYF
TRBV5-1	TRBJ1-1	CASSPDYAEAFF
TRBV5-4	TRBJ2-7	CASSWGQGPSYEQYF
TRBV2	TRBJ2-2	CASARTSWGGELFF
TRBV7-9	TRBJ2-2	CASSLVPGTGELFF
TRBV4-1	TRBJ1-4	CASSQEQGTNEKLFF
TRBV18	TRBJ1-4	CASSPQGAPGKLFF
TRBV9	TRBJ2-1	CASSAGTKSSYNEQFF
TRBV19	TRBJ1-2	CASSISSGQAGGYTF
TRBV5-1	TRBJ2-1	CASSLSRGNEQFF
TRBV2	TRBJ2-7	CASSFIREDEQYF
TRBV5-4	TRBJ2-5	CASSFGGASQETQYF
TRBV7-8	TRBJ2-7	CASSLRTPPYEQYF
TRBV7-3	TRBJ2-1	CASSLNSGGSSYNEQFF
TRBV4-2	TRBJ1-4	CASSQDGDRGQEKLFF
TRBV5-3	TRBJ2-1	CARSLARLAGGNEQFF
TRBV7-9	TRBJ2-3	CASKERVSTDTQYF
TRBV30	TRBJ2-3	CAWRLAGASPTQYF
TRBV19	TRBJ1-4	CASSRGSNEKLFF
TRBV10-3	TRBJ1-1	CAISLMIGTRGTEAFF
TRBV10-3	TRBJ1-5	CATSTGGGNQPQHF
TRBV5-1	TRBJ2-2	CASRLGVNTGELFF
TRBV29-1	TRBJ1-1	CSAGQGYSTEAFF
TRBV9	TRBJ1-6	CASSVRAKDSPLHF
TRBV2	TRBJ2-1	CASSIPAPRTSILWIDEQFF
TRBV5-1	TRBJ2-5	CASSVGLAGVRETQYF
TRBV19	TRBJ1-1	CASSIGAGEAFF
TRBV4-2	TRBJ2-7	CASSQLGQGPYEQYF
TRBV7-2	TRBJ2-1	CASSTGFSYNEQFF
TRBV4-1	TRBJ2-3	CASSQDDGALTDTQYF
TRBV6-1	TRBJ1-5	CASSRTGRGNQPQHF
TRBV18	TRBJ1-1	CASSPSLGTGDF
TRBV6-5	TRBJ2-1	CASSYSGKGDEQFF
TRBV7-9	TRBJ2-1	CASSLAPLRELYNEQFF
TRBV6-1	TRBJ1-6	CASRPDRSLNSPLHF
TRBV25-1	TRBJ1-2	CATPGRGRVYGYTF
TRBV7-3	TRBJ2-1	CATGGQRGPNNEQFF
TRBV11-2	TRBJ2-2	CASSPRLARNTGELFF
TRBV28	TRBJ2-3	CASITQGVSTDTQYF
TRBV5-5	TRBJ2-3	CASSLDTFTDTQYF
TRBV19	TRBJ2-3	CASSPSGVTDTQYF
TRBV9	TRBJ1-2	CASSVATEPNYGYTF
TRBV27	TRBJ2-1	CASTDQGARNEQFF
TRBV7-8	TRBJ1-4	CASSGDRGRAEKLFF
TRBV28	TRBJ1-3	CASTLRGRGNTIYF
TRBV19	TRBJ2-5	CASSIGQGGETQYF
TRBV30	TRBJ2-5	CAWTGTQETQYF
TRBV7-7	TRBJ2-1	CASSLSGQGTNEQFF
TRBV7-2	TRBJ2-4	CASSLGQGGQNIQYF
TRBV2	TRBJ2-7	CASSVGASGGEQYF
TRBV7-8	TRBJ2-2	CASTPGGGRTGELFF